The source of this T cell receptor beta chain is a study of blood T cell repertoires in COVID-19. Study in general: Samples taken during acute and convalescent COVID-19 were collected in the United States, Italy and Spain. T cells, B-cell-depleted T cells, or PBMCs supplied cDNA or gDNA.

TCRdb keeps only in-frame clones here, not all; method: immunoSEQ multiplex PCR. The sample contains 180,000 or so clones, about 91% of which appear only once. The CDR3 sequence is 15 residues long. The V end was cut by 1 base, the J end by 1 base, with 8 bases between. Germline V gene data show CDR1 as MNHEY and CDR2 as SVGAGI. This chain connects TRBV6-5 to TRBJ2-1; tentatively, D is TRBD1 (5 bases). Sequencing was done on a sample of peripheral blood. The clonotype was recovered from a woman aged 25 to 39 with acute or convalescent COVID-19. CDR3 protein: CASSYYAGSYNEQFF. In DNA, the CDR3 is TGTGCCAGCAGTTACTATGCAGGGTCCTACAATGAGCAGTTCTTC.